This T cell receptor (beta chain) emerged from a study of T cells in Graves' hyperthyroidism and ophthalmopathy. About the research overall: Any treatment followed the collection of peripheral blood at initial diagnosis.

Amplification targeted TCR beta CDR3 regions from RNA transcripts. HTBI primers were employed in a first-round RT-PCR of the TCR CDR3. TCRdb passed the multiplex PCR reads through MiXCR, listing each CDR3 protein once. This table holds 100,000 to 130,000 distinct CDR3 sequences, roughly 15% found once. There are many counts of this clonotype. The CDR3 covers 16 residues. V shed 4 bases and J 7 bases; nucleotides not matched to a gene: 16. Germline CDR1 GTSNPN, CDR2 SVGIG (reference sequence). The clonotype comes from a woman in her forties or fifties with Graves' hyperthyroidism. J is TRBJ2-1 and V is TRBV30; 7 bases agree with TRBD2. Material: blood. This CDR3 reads CAWIPKAGSSLNEQFF. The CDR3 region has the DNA TGTGCCTGGATTCCTAAAGCGGGATCGAGTTTGAATGAGCAGTTCTTC.